Listed here are 9 T cell receptor beta chains from one sample, sequenced in a study of response to subunit inactivated influenza vaccine. MiXCR was run by TCRdb on the RT-PCR reads, yielding one entry per CDR3 protein. The profile shows 650,000 to 700,000 distinct CDR3 sequences, approximately 14% of them singletons. The source material was PBMCs from blood, sampled roughly 12 days after vaccination. The source of these receptors is a man over 45 who received an inactivated influenza vaccine.

The chain couples TRBV5-1 to TRBJ1-4; D unresolved. The germline V gene encodes CDR1 SGHRS and CDR2 YFSETQ. CDR3 size: 14 residues. V was clipped by 5 bases and J by 0 bases, with 8 bases between them. The CDR3 nucleotides are TGCGCCAGCAGTCCAGATGCAACTAATGAAAAACTGTTTTTT. Amino acid sequence: CASSPDATNEKLFF.

The chain uses TRBV20-1 and TRBJ2-7; TRBD1 might be the D (6 bases). Germline V gene sequence: CDR1 DFQATT, CDR2 SNEGSKA (reference sequence). V was cut by 4 bases and J by 2 bases, with 15 bases left in between. This CDR3 is 14 amino acids long. The CDR3 sequence is CSANSDRPAYEQYF. CDR3 DNA: TGCAGTGCTAATTCTGACAGGCCTGCCTACGAGCAGTACTTC.

The V and J genes are TRBV7-9 and TRBJ2-5; tentative D call: TRBD1 (6 bases). CDR1 is SEHNR and CDR2 is FQNEAQ in the germline V gene (reference sequence). V was cut by 5 bases and J by 4 bases, with 23 bases left in between. The CDR3 covers 17 residues. The CDR3 sequence is CASSPIGGDIVRETQYF. CDR3 in DNA: TGTGCCAGCAGCCCGATAGGGGGTGACATCGTTCGAGAGACCCAGTACTTC.

J is TRBJ1-1 and V is TRBV6-2 or TRBV6-3, with D possibly matching TRBD1 (6 bases). The germline V and J ends were trimmed by 4 bases and 3 bases, with 9 bases remaining between them. This CDR3 contains 13 residues. In germline, CDR1 is MNHEY, CDR2 SVGEGT. CDR3 amino acids: CASSWGHDTEAFF. The DNA of the CDR3 is TGTGCCAGCAGTTGGGGGCACGACACTGAAGCTTTCTTT.

This clonotype came up a few times. The gene calls are TRBV7-2 and TRBJ1-2; D remains unclear. There are 13 residues in the CDR3. CDR1 is SGHTA, CDR2 FQGNSA, per germline. The V end was cut by 5 bases, the J end by 8 bases, with 15 bases between. CDR3 sequence: CASSPSHTGGYTF. The CDR3 nucleotides are TGTGCCAGCAGCCCCTCGCACACGGGGGGCTACACCTTC.

The chain employs TRBV28 and TRBJ2-3; 7 nucleotides line up with TRBD2. With V trimmed by 6 bases and J by 3 bases, 9 bases remained unmatched. This CDR3 has 15 residues. CDR1 and CDR2 (germline): MDHEN, SYDVKM. The CDR3 coding sequence is TGTGCCAGCAGGTGGGGGGGTCTCACGACAGATACGCAGTATTTT. Its translation: CASRWGGLTTDTQYF.

This clonotype was counted ten times or more. V gene TRBV6-2 or TRBV6-3 combines with J gene TRBJ2-7; 7 bases fit TRBD1. The V and J ends lost 7 bases and 4 bases, in that order; junction bases with no gene match: 7. This CDR3 comprises 13 residues. The germline CDR1 and CDR2 sequences are MNHEY and SVGEGT. In DNA form, the CDR3 reads TGTGCCAGCACCGGGGACAGAGGGTACGAGCAGTACTTC. Residues: CASTGDRGYEQYF.

V gene TRBV6-2 or TRBV6-3 combines with J gene TRBJ1-2, with D possibly matching TRBD1 (5 bases). Germline CDR1 reads MNHEY; CDR2 reads SVGEGT. This CDR3 has 14 amino acids. Trimming left V 7 bases short and J 7 bases short, with 19 bases between. The CDR3 sequence: CASNTPRGVGGYTF. The CDR3 nucleotides read TGTGCCAGCAACACCCCAAGGGGAGTTGGTGGCTACACCTTC.

This clonotype was recorded a few times. The V gene is TRBV29-1, the J gene TRBJ1-1; TRBD1 matches 9 bases. CDR1 SQVTM and CDR2 ANQGSEA come from the germline V gene. CDR3 length: 14 amino acids. With 3 bases clipped from V and 6 bases from J, the junction kept 8 bases outside the gene matches. In DNA form, the CDR3 reads TGCAGCGTTGACCCAACAGGGGGCCGGTCTGAAGCTTTCTTT. Translated, it gives CSVDPTGGRSEAFF.